Listed below are T cell receptor beta chains from one sample, sequenced in a study of brain T cells in children with intractable seizures. The table came from immunoSEQ multiplex PCR; TCRdb's copy has only in-frame clones and leaves some out. The sample shows 300,000 to 400,000 clones, about 93% of them seen only once. The specimen was peripheral blood, collected about 5 months after surgery. The receptor source for this set is a boy younger than two with tuberous sclerosis and intractable seizures. Both conserved end residues are trimmed from each CDR3. Each record gives: J gene, V gene, CDR3 protein.

TRBJ1-1,TRBV12-3/TRBV12-4,ASSYGGTEAF
TRBJ2-1,TRBV7-3,ASSRTTYNEQF
TRBJ1-2,TRBV5-4,ASSMDGPDLPVTYGYGYT
TRBJ2-7,TRBV15,ATSREYSGYYEQY
TRBJ1-5,TRBV9,ASSVGSGLGQPQH
TRBJ2-3,TRBV5-1,ASSLDGISAADTQY
TRBJ2-5,TRBV23-1,ARSGTCETQY
TRBJ2-2,TRBV27,ASSSGLFNTGELF
TRBJ2-1,TRBV19,ASSTSGGDYNEQF
TRBJ2-3,TRBV11-3,ASSGRERRTDTQY
TRBJ2-7,TRBV19,ASSIRDSPYEQY
TRBJ2-5,TRBV11-2,ASSPVRGEQETQY
TRBJ2-2,TRBV12-5,ASGWVAGGYTGELF
TRBJ1-1,TRBV3-1/TRBV3-2,ASRQTNRGEDTEAF
TRBJ2-1,TRBV28,ASSFVGAYNEQF
TRBJ2-7,TRBV30,AWSRKRGSYEQY
TRBJ2-6,TRBV2,ASSEAGGRFSGANVLT
TRBJ2-3,TRBV5-1,ATARLAGKKDTQY
TRBJ2-5,TRBV9,ASSVDGRSIETQY
TRBJ1-2,TRBV24-1,ATSEGSPGPYGYT
TRBJ2-7,TRBV6-5,ASSYSPQGASEQY
TRBJ1-2,TRBV29-1,SVTRQGNGYT
TRBJ2-2,TRBV3-1/TRBV3-2,ASSQVWGTGELF
TRBJ2-2,TRBV4-2,ASSQDYLAGTGELF
TRBJ1-2,TRBV7-9,ASSLGRVNGYT
TRBJ1-2,TRBV29-1,SVEDMGQNYGYT
TRBJ2-5,TRBV30,AWRVAGRKTQY
TRBJ1-2,TRBV7-9,ASSPPSGQGVYYGYT
TRBJ2-7,TRBV5-4,ASSRLGLAGAYEQY
TRBJ1-5,TRBV30,AWSPGQGNNQPQH
TRBJ1-2,TRBV19,ASSPGRRTYGYT